Shown below are 32 T cell receptor beta chains from a single sample sequenced in a study of T-cell memory formation after mild COVID-19. MiXCR, run by TCRdb on the 5' RACE reads, gives a single entry per CDR3 protein. The table lists about 340,000 distinct CDR3 sequences, 20% to 25% of them singletons. Material for sequencing was PBMCs or a T cell subset sorted from them (not recorded which). These receptors came from a man between 18 and 35 years old who had mild COVID-19 (a few samples of this study predate the infection). Cell type and time point are not known.

In this sample, this clonotype turned up many times. The CDR3 region has the DNA TGTGCCAGCAGCCAAGTTTTTTTCTTCTCTGGAAACACCATATATTTT. Translated, it gives CASSQVFFFSGNTIYF. This chain connects TRBV3-1 to TRBJ1-3; D unclear. Trimming cost V 1 base and J 0 bases, with 10 bases left between them. The CDR3 spans 16 residues. Germline V lookup: CDR1 LGHDT, CDR2 YNNKEL (reference sequence).

The gene calls are TRBV5-1 and TRBJ2-5, with D possibly being TRBD1 or TRBD2 (5 bases each). Looked up from germline, CDR1 is SGHRS and CDR2 is YFSETQ. This CDR3 is built from 14 residues. Trimming stripped 4 bases from V and 2 bases from J, with 12 bases between. The CDR3, as DNA: TGCGCCAGCAGCGAAGGGACGGAACAAGAGACCCAGTACTTC. Encoded protein: CASSEGTEQETQYF.

This chain links TRBV28 with TRBJ2-4; D gene uncertain. The CDR3 is made up of 13 amino acids. CDR1 MDHEN and CDR2 SYDVKM come from the germline V gene. V was trimmed by 6 bases and J by 15 bases, leaving 21 bases between them. The CDR3 region has the DNA TGTGCCAGCAGAACATGGCAGGACCTATCTTGGTACTTC. This gives the protein CASRTWQDLSWYF.

This chain joins TRBV5-5 and TRBJ2-3; D possibly uses TRBD1 or TRBD2 (6 bases each). CDR3 length: 16 amino acids. Trimming removed 5 bases at V and 5 bases at J, with 21 bases between. From germline, CDR1 is SGHKS and CDR2 YYEKEE (reference sequence). The CDR3 here is CASRRGIYGGGDTQYF. CDR3 nucleotide sequence: TGTGCCAGCAGGAGGGGGATTTACGGGGGCGGAGATACGCAGTATTTT.

This chain connects TRBV20-1 to TRBJ2-3; 7 bases agree with TRBD2. Germline V gives CDR1 DFQATT, CDR2 SNEGSKA (reference sequence). The CDR3 contains 11 residues. Trimming took 6 bases from V and 7 from J; bases not matched to a gene: 4. Here the CDR3 reads CSARGGNTQYF. DNA of the CDR3: TGCAGTGCCCGCGGGGGAAATACGCAGTATTTT.

Only a few counts were recorded for this clonotype. The junction departs from the called germline gene at one end, perhaps through a read error. The rearrangement uses TRBV27 and TRBJ2-6; unclear D gene. Per the germline V gene, CDR1 is MNHEY and CDR2 is SMNVEV (reference sequence). CDR3 size: 15 residues. Here the CDR3 reads CTSSQDISGANVLTF. The CDR3 coding sequence is TGCACCAGCAGTCAAGACATTTCTGGGGCCAACGTCCTGACTTTC.

In this sample, this clonotype turned up many times. The V call is TRBV24-1, the J call TRBJ1-2; a weak D match, TRBD1 (5 bases). The V end was cut by 1 base, the J end by 3 bases, with 11 bases between. Per germline, CDR1 KGHDR and CDR2 SFDVKD. This CDR3 comprises 15 residues. CDR3 sequence (DNA): TGTGCCACCAGTGATTTATCCGGGGGGGACTATGGCTACACCTTC. Translated: CATSDLSGGDYGYTF.

The rearrangement links TRBV6-5 to TRBJ1-6, with 10 nucleotides matching TRBD1. With 5 bases clipped from V and 9 bases from J, the junction kept 7 bases outside the gene matches. The CDR3 spans 15 residues. Germline-derived CDR1 and CDR2 are MNHEY and SVGAGI. The CDR3 bases are TGTGCCAGCAGTCGGGACAGGGGTGGAAGTTCACCCCTCCACTTT. It translates to CASSRDRGGSSPLHF.

V usage is TRBV13 and J usage is TRBJ2-3; tentative D call: TRBD1 (5 bases). In germline, CDR1 is PRHDT, CDR2 FYEKMQ (reference sequence). V was shortened by 4 bases and J by 4 bases, with 15 bases between the two germline ends. This CDR3 is 15 amino acids long. CDR3 residues: CASSSHQGQADTQYF. The CDR3 DNA reads TGTGCCAGCAGCTCCCACCAGGGTCAGGCAGATACGCAGTATTTT.

The chain is built from TRBV5-4 and TRBJ1-2; maybe TRBD1 (5 bases). CDR1 is SGHNT and CDR2 is YYREEE in the germline V gene (reference sequence). The CDR3 is 13 residues long. V gave up 4 bases and J gave up 6 bases, with 13 bases separating them. The CDR3 sequence: CASSGGRYDGYTF. In DNA, the CDR3 is TGTGCCAGCAGCGGGGGAAGGTACGATGGCTACACCTTC.

The table lists this clonotype with a few counts. The chain links TRBV20-1 to TRBJ1-3; D possibly corresponds to TRBD1 (5 bases). This CDR3 has 16 residues. Germline CDR1 is DFQATT and CDR2 is SNEGSKA (reference sequence). Trimming took 0 bases from V and 5 from J, leaving 17 bases between them. The DNA for the CDR3 is TGCAGTGCTAGAGATAGACTCTCGGGACCTCGAAACACCATATATTTT. Translation gives CSARDRLSGPRNTIYF.

The chain combines TRBV24-1 with TRBJ2-5; 8 nucleotides align to TRBD1. CDR1 is KGHDR, CDR2 SFDVKD, per germline. This CDR3 region has 15 residues. Trimming removed 2 bases from V and 5 bases from J; junction bases left unmatched: 6. CDR3 sequence reads: CATSDSGGSGETQYF. In nucleotides, the CDR3 is TGTGCCACCAGTGATTCAGGGGGCTCGGGGGAGACCCAGTACTTC.

A single count supports this clonotype. The CDR3 DNA reads TGTGCCAGCAGTTTTGGGGGAGGAAAACTGTTTTTT. Translating gives CASSFGGGKLFF. The chain employs TRBV12-3 or TRBV12-4 and TRBJ1-4; D is perhaps TRBD1 (5 bases). The CDR3 length is 12 residues. V was clipped by 3 bases and J by 10 bases, with 9 bases between them.

The chain uses TRBV11-3 and TRBJ1-2, with unresolved D. The CDR3 has 15 amino acids. The germline V gene has CDR1 SGHNT and CDR2 YENEEA. The V and J ends lost 2 bases and 8 bases respectively, with 18 bases between them. The CDR3: CASSLFPTLGLGYTF. In nucleotides, the CDR3 is TGTGCCAGCAGCTTATTTCCCACCTTGGGTCTGGGCTACACCTTC.

The rearrangement joins TRBV9 to TRBJ1-4, with 8 positions matching TRBD1. V trimming: 3 bases; J trimming: 6 bases; junction bases outside the gene matches: 4. The CDR3 is 14 amino acids. CDR1 SGDLS and CDR2 YYNGEE come from the germline V gene. CDR3 in DNA: TGTGCCAGCAGCGCAGGACAGGGTTATGAAAAACTGTTTTTT. Translating it yields CASSAGQGYEKLFF.

This clonotype has just a few counts. The chain links TRBV9 to TRBJ2-5; D is unclear. V lost 7 bases and J lost 4, with 14 bases in between. The germline V gene encodes CDR1 SGDLS and CDR2 YYNGEE. The CDR3 extends over 13 amino acids. CDR3 amino acids: CASAGGVLETQYF. As DNA, the CDR3 is TGTGCCAGCGCAGGTGGCGTCCTAGAGACCCAGTACTTC.

The rearrangement uses TRBV4-1 and TRBJ2-4, with 16 bases lining up with TRBD2. Per germline, CDR1 MGHRA and CDR2 YSYEKL. There are 18 residues in the CDR3. After removal of 4 bases from V and 1 base from J, the junction contained 4 bases not matched to a gene. CDR3 DNA: TGCGCCAGCAGCCGGGGGACTAGCGGGGGGGCCGCCAAAAACATTCAGTACTTC. It translates to CASSRGTSGGAAKNIQYF.

This clonotype showed up just a few times. The V and J genes are TRBV5-1 and TRBJ1-4; D remains ambiguous. Per germline, CDR1 SGHRS and CDR2 YFSETQ. Between the trimmed V and J ends, which lost 2 bases and 3 bases, there was a span of 11 bases. The CDR3 spans 15 residues. Written as DNA, the CDR3 is TGCGCCAGCAGCTTTGCAGCTTCGGCTAATGAAAAACTGTTTTTT. This translates into CASSFAASANEKLFF.

This chain links TRBV12-3 or TRBV12-4 with TRBJ2-7; 7 bases are shared with TRBD2. V was pared by 8 bases and J by 5 bases, with 9 bases of the junction left unmatched. The CDR3 has 13 amino acids. The CDR3 nucleotides read TGTGCCAGCGGGGAGGGCCCGGGGGACGAGCAGTACGTC. The encoded protein is CASGEGPGDEQYV.

The gene calls are TRBV6-2 or TRBV6-3 and TRBJ2-1; D is unresolved. CDR3 length equals 14 residues. Germline assignment: CDR1 MNHEY and CDR2 SVGEGT. V dropped 4 bases and J dropped 4 bases, with 11 bases sitting between them. The CDR3 region is CASSFEPEYNEQFF. CDR3 sequence (DNA): TGTGCCAGCAGTTTCGAACCGGAATACAATGAGCAGTTCTTC.

This clonotype was seen ten or more times. The gene calls are TRBV7-2 and TRBJ2-5, with no clear D. Germline V gene sequence: CDR1 SGHTA, CDR2 FQGNSA. Trimming stripped 5 bases from V and 5 bases from J, with 6 bases between. The CDR3 sequence is 11 residues long. CDR3 sequence (DNA): TGTGCCAGCAGCCCTTCGGAGACCCAGTACTTC. It translates to CASSPSETQYF.

This clonotype was seen more than once but under ten times. The chain combines TRBV11-1 with TRBJ2-1; TRBD2 aligns across 7 bases. The CDR3 covers 15 residues. Germline CDR1 and CDR2: SGHAT and FQDESV (reference sequence). V shed 6 bases, J shed 1 base, and the junction held 6 bases outside the gene matches. Here the CDR3 reads CASSWSGASYNEQFF. The DNA of the CDR3 is TGTGCCAGCAGTTGGAGCGGGGCATCCTACAATGAGCAGTTCTTC.

This clonotype was recorded many times. Just one base apart from a much larger clone, this may be a read error. The chain carries TRBV7-9 and TRBJ1-2; no clear D. Looked up from germline, CDR1 is SEHNR and CDR2 is FQNEAQ (reference sequence). CDR3 length equals 13 residues. V lost 5 bases to trimming and J lost 6 bases, with 13 bases between them. The CDR3 sequence is CASSARTDDGYTF. The CDR3 nucleotides read TGTGCCAGCAGCGCCCGGACGGACGATGGCTACACCTTC.

The chain employs TRBV27 and TRBJ1-1; 9 bases map to TRBD1. The CDR3 runs 16 residues. Losses at the gene ends were 2 bases for V and 3 bases for J; bases not matched to a gene: 7. Germline V lookup: CDR1 MNHEY, CDR2 SMNVEV (reference sequence). The CDR3: CASSLSDRGTDTEAFF. In DNA form, the CDR3 reads TGTGCCAGCAGTTTAAGTGACAGGGGGACGGACACTGAAGCTTTCTTT.

This clonotype turned up a few times. This sequence joins TRBV12-3 or TRBV12-4 and TRBJ2-3; TRBD2 matches 12 bases. With 6 bases clipped from V and 3 bases from J, the junction kept 4 bases outside the gene matches. The CDR3 length is 15 residues. CDR3 region: CASRLAGGGTDTQYF. DNA of the CDR3: TGTGCCAGCAGACTAGCGGGGGGCGGGACAGATACGCAGTATTTT.

The rearrangement joins TRBV6-2 or TRBV6-3 to TRBJ2-7; D gene ambiguous. V was cut by 0 bases and J by 6 bases, with 9 bases left in between. CDR1 is MNHEY and CDR2 is SVGEGT in the germline V gene. The CDR3 contains 13 residues. CDR3 sequence (DNA): TGTGCCAGCAGTTACTCGGGCAGATCCGAGCAGTACGTC. It yields the protein CASSYSGRSEQYV.

The rearrangement joins TRBV6-1 to TRBJ2-1; 10 bases agree with TRBD2. The CDR3 spans 15 residues. V shed 6 bases, J shed 3 bases, and the junction held 5 bases outside the gene matches. Germline CDR1 is MNHNS and CDR2 is SASEGT. The CDR3 region is CASRMSGGVYNEQFF. The CDR3 DNA reads TGTGCCAGCAGAATGAGCGGGGGGGTCTACAATGAGCAGTTCTTC.

The chain has TRBV20-1 and TRBJ1-5, with a tentative D call TRBD1 (5 bases). V was shortened by 1 base and J by 7 bases, with 14 bases between the two germline ends. The germline CDR1 and CDR2 sequences are DFQATT and SNEGSKA (reference sequence). CDR3 length: 14 amino acids. The CDR3 DNA reads TGCAGTGCTAGAGCGGGCAGCGAGGGGCAGCCCCAGCATTTT. As protein: CSARAGSEGQPQHF.

This clonotype has just a few counts. This chain joins TRBV27 and TRBJ2-3; 9 bases map to TRBD2. The CDR3 length is 15 residues. Germline CDR1 is MNHEY and CDR2 is SMNVEV (reference sequence). Trimming removed 3 bases from V and 8 bases from J; junction bases left unmatched: 9. For the CDR3, the DNA is TGTGCCAGCAGTTTCGCTAGCGGGGTCCATGGTACGCAGTATTTT. Its protein is CASSFASGVHGTQYF.

This clonotype has a handful of counts. The chain recombines TRBV27 with TRBJ1-2, with D possibly matching TRBD1 (6 bases). Between the trimmed V and J ends, which lost 5 bases and 3 bases, there was a span of 13 bases. Germline CDR1 and CDR2: MNHEY and SMNVEV (reference sequence). The CDR3 is 14 amino acids. CDR3 region: CASSINRVDYGYTF. The CDR3 DNA follows: TGTGCCAGCAGTATCAACAGGGTTGACTATGGCTACACCTTC.

This clonotype was detected only a few times. V and J are TRBV18 and TRBJ2-3; no clear D gene. The CDR3 covers 14 residues. Trimming took 5 bases from V and 8 from J, leaving 17 bases between them. In germline, CDR1 is KGHSH, CDR2 LQKENI. CDR3 DNA: TGTGCCAGCTCATCCAATCTTCTGGGCGGTACGCAGTATTTT. It encodes CASSSNLLGGTQYF.

The rearrangement links TRBV20-1 to TRBJ2-5, with 7 positions matching TRBD1. Trimming at V came to 4 bases and at J to 6 bases, leaving 11 bases not matched to a gene. The CDR3 length is 14 residues. CDR1 DFQATT and CDR2 SNEGSKA come from the germline V gene (reference sequence). The CDR3 DNA sequence: TGCAGTGCTATCCCGGCACAGGGGCCAAAGACCCAGTACTTC. This sequence encodes CSAIPAQGPKTQYF.